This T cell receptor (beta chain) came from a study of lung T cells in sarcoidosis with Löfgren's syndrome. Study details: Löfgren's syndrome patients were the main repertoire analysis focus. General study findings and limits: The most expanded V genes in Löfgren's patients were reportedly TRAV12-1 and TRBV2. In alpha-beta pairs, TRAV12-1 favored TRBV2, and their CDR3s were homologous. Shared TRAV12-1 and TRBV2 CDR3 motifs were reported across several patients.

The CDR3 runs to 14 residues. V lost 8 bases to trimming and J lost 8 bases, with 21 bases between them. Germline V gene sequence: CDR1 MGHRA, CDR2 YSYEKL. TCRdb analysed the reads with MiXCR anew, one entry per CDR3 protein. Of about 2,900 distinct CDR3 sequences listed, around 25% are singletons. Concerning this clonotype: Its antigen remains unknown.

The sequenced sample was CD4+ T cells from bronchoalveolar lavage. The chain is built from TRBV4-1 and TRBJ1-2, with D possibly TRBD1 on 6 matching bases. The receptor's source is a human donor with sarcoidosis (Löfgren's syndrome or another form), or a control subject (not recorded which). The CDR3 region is CASGQDHPGDGYTF. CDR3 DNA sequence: TGCGCCAGCGGTCAAGATCACCCAGGGGACGGCTACACCTTC.